This TCR beta chain appears in the sequencing data of a study of cytomegalovirus exposure and HLA in healthy donors. The CDR3 runs to 14 residues. Germline assignment: CDR1 MGHRA and CDR2 YSYEKL. Trimming pared 0 bases from V and 9 bases from J, leaving 12 bases between. 13 Jbeta primers and 60 Vbeta primers were used for the PCR. Produced via immunoSEQ multiplex PCR; TCRdb's table is partial and in-frame only. The profile shows approximately 140,000 clones, roughly 80% of them singletons. Sequenced input: PBMCs. The receptor was derived from a man aged 35 to 55 in good health and CMV-seropositive. The V and J genes are TRBV4-1 and TRBJ1-5; maybe TRBD1 (5 bases). Here the CDR3 DNA reads TGCGCCAGCAGCCAAGAGGGGTATAGGGGGCCCCAGCATTTT. Protein product: CASSQEGYRGPQHF.